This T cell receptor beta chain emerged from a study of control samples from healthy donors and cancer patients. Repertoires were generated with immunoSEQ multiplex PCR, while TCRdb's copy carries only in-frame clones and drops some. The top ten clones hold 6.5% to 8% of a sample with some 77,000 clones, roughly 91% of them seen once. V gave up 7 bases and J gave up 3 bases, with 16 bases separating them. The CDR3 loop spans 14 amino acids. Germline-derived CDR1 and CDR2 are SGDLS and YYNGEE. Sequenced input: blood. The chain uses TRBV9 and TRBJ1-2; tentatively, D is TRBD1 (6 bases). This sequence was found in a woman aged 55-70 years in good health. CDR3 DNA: TGTGCCAGCGCTCCCGTGGGGGGCGACTATGGCTACACCTTC. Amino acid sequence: CASAPVGGDYGYTF.